This TCR beta chain emerged from a study of chemoradiotherapy in HPV16-positive cancers. General observations from the study: HPV-responsive T-cell expansion during chemoradiotherapy was linked to improved recurrence-free survival in HPV16-positive patients.

Sequenced by immunoSEQ multiplex PCR; TCRdb stores in-frame clones only, minus some. Here the sample spans tens of thousands of clones, 85% to 90% being singletons. The CDR3 spans 15 residues. Losses at the gene ends were 2 bases for V and 12 bases for J; bases not matched to a gene: 9. Germline-derived CDR1 and CDR2 are MNHEY and SVGAGI. Over chemoradiotherapy, repertoires were sampled more than once. A remark on this clone: The antigen remains unidentified.

The starting material was blood, obtained from a patient who underwent chemoradiotherapy. The source of this sequence is a human donor with HPV-associated anogenital cancer. V and J are TRBV6-5 and TRBJ2-1; 11 bases match TRBD2. Here the CDR3 DNA reads TGTGCCAGCAGTTACGGGGTAGCGGGGGGGACGAGGCAGTTCTTC. Its translation is CASSYGVAGGTRQFF.